The text below deals with one T cell receptor (beta chain). This clonotype appeared a few times. Its antigen is not yet known. Per-base qualities were not stored, and no clone one base away is much larger. The germline V gene provides CDR1 MGHRA and CDR2 YSYEKL. The CDR3 runs 15 amino acids, cysteine and phenylalanine included. The CDR3 DNA has 45 bases and is translated from base 1. V trim: 4 bases; J trim: 6 bases; unmatched bases: 8. This specimen belongs to a study of response to subunit inactivated influenza vaccine (dated by TCRdb to about 2018). Looking at the study overall: To follow how T cells responded to a trivalent subunit inactivated influenza vaccine, the researchers relied on deep quantitative profiling of the T cell receptor repertoire.

To prepare the library, RT-PCR was applied. For sequencing, an Illumina HiSeq 2500 was employed. Using fastp at Q25 and MiXCR, TCRdb reprocessed the public reads and kept productive beta chains. Rows with one shared CDR3 protein collapse into an entry with the most common genes and DNA. The sample table records about 650,000 distinct CDR3 sequences; around 16% of these occur just once. The ten largest clones take up 11% of the sample. Results and caveats for the whole study, not just this receptor: It was suggested by the authors that each seasonal influenza vaccination may recruit only a limited number of new T cells.

This TCR was sampled from a man aged 50-60 years who received an inactivated influenza vaccine. Donor details come from another sample of the same person, matched by shared clones. The chain uses TRBV4-1 and TRBJ2-1, and 8 bases in between align with TRBD2. This specimen was PBMCs from blood, taken approximately 12 days after vaccination. The CDR3 protein is CASSPRTSRSNEQFF. The DNA is TGCGCCAGCAGCCCCAGGACTAGCAGGAGCAATGAGCAGTTCTTC.